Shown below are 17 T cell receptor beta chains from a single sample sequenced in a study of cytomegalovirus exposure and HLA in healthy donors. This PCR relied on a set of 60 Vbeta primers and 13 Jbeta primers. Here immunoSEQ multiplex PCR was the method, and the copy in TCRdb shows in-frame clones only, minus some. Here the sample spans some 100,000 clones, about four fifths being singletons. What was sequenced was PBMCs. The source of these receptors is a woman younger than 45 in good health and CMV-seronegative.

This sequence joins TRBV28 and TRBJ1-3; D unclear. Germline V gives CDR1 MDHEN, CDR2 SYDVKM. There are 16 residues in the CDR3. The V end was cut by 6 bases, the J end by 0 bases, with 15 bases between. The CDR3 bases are TGTGCCAGCAGCCCTCCCCTCGGGTCCTCTGGAAACACCATATATTTT. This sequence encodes CASSPPLGSSGNTIYF.

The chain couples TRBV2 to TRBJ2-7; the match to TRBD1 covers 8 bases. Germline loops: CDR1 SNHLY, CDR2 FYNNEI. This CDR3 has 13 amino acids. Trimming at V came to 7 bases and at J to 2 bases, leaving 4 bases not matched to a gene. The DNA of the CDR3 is TGTGCCAGCACGGAGGACAGGGCCTACGAGCAGTACTTC. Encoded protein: CASTEDRAYEQYF.

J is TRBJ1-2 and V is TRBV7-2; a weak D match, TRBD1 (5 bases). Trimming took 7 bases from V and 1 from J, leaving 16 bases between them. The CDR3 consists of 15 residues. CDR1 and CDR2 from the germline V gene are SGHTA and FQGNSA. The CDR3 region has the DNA TGTGCCAGCAACCCCTCGACAGAGAGTAACTATGGCTACACCTTC. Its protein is CASNPSTESNYGYTF. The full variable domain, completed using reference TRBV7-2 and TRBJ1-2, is GAGVSQSPSNKVTEKGKDVELRCDPISGHTALYWYRQSLGQGLEFLIYFQGNSAPDKSGLPSDRFSAERTGGSVSTLTIQRTQQEDSAVYLCASNPSTESNYGYTFGSGTRLTVV.

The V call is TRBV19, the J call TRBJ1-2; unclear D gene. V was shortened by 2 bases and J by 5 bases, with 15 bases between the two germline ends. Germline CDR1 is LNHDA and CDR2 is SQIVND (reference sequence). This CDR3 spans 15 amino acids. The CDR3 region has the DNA TGTGCCAGTAGTATATTATTGGAGGCCGGTTATGGCTACACCTTC. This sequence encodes CASSILLEAGYGYTF.

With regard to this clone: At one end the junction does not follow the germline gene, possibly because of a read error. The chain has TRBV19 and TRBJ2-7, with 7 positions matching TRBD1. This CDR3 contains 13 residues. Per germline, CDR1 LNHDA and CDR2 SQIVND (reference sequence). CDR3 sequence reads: CAGRQGGSSEQYF. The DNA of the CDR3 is TGTGCCGGAAGACAGGGTGGGTCCTCCGAGCAGTACTTC.

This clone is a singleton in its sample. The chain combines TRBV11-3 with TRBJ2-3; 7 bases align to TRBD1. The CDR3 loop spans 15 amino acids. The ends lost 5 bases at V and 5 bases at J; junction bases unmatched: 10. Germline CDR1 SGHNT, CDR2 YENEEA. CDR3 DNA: TGTGCCAGCAGCCTCAGACAGGGATGGGAAGATACGCAGTATTTT. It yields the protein CASSLRQGWEDTQYF.

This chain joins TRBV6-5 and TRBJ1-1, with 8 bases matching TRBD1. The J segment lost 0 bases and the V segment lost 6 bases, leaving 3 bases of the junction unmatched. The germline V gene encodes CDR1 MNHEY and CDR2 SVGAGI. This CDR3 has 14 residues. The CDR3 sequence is CASRPDRVNTEAFF. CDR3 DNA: TGTGCCAGCAGACCGGACAGGGTGAACACTGAAGCTTTCTTT.

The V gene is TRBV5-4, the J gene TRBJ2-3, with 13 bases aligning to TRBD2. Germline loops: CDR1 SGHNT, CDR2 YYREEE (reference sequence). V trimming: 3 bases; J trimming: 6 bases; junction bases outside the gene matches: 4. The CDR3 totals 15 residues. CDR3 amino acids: CASSWETSGRDTQYF. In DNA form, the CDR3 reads TGTGCCAGCAGCTGGGAGACTAGCGGGAGGGATACGCAGTATTTT.

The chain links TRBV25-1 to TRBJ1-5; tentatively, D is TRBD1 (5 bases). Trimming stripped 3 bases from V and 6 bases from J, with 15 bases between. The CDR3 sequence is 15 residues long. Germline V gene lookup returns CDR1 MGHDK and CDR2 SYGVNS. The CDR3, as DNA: TGTGCCAGCAGTGAGGGAGGGGTGTCCGCTCAGCCCCAGCATTTT. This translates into CASSEGGVSAQPQHF.

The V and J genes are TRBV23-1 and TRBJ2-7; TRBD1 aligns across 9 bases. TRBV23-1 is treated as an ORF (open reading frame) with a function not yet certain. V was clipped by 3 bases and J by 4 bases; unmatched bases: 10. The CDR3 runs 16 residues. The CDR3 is CASSHPPHGQGYEQYF. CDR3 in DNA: TGCGCCAGCAGTCATCCACCTCACGGACAGGGGTACGAGCAGTACTTC.

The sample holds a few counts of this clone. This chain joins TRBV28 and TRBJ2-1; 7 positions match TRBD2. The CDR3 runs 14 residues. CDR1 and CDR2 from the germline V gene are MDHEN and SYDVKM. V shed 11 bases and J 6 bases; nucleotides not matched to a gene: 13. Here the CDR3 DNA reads TGTGCCCAAGGTGCGGGACTATCTATCAATGAGCAGTTCTTC. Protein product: CAQGAGLSINEQFF.

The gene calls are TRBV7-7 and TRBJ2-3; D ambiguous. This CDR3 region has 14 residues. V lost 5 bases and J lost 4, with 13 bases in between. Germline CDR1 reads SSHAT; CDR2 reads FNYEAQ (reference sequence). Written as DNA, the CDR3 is TGTGCCAGCAGCCCCTCCTCAGTTGCAGATACGCAGTATTTT. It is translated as CASSPSSVADTQYF.

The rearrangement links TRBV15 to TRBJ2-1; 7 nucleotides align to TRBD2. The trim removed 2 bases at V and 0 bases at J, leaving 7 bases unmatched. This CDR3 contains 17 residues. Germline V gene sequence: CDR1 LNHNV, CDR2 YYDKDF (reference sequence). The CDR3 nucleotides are TGTGCCACCAGCAGATCCGGGAGGTTAAGCTCCTACAATGAGCAGTTCTTC. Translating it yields CATSRSGRLSSYNEQFF.

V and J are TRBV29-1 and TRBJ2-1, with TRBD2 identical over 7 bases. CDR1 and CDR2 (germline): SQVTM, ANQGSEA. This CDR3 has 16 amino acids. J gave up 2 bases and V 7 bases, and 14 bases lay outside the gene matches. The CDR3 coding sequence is TGCAGCGCCCGCGGGGTAGCGGGTCATACCTACAATGAGCAGTTCTTC. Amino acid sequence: CSARGVAGHTYNEQFF.

The CDR3 sequence is CASSLGLAGGEQYF. The CDR3 nucleotides read TGTGCCAGCAGCTTGGGACTAGCGGGGGGCGAGCAGTACTTC. The chain links TRBV5-6 to TRBJ2-7, with TRBD2 matching 13 bases. This CDR3 is 14 amino acids long. Germline V CDR1 and CDR2: SGHDT, YYEEEE. The V gene end was trimmed by 0 bases and the J gene end by 6 bases; junction bases not matched to a gene: 0. The whole variable domain, remainder taken from reference TRBV5-6 and TRBJ2-7, is DAGVTQSPTHLIKTRGQQVTLRCSPKSGHDTVSWYQQALGQGPQFIFQYYEEEERQRGNFPDRFSGHQFPNYSSELNVNALLLGDSALYLCASSLGLAGGEQYFGPGTRLTVT.

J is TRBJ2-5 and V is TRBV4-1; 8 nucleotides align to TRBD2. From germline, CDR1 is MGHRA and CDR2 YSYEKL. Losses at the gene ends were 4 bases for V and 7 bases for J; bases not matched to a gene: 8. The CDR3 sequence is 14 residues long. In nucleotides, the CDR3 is TGCGCCAGCAGCCCTAAGGGACTAGAAGTGACCCAGTACTTC. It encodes CASSPKGLEVTQYF.

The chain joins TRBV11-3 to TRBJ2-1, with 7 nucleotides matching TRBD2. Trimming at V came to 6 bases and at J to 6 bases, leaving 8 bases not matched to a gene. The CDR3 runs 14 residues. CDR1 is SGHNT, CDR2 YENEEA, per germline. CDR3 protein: CASSIGGSVNEQFF. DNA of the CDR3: TGTGCCAGCAGTATAGGCGGGAGCGTCAATGAGCAGTTCTTC.